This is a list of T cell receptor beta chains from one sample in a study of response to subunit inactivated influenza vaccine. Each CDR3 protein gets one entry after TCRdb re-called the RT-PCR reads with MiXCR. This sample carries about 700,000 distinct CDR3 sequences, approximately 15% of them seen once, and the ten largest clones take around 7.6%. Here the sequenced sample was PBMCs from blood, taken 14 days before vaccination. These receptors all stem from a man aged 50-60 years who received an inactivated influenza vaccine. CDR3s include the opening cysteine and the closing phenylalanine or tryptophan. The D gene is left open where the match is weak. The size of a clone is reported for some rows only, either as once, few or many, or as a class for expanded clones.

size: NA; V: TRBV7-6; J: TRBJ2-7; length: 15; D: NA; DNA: TGTGCCAGCAGCTTAGGACAGGCCGGGGGTTACGAGCAGTACTTC; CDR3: CASSLGQAGGYEQYF
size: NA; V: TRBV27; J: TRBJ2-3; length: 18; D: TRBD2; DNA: TGTGCCAGTACCGGACTAGCGGGGAAAGAAAGCTTCACAGATACGCAGTATTTT; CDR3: CASTGLAGKESFTDTQYF
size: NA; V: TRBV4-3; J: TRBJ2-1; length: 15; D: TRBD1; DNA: TGCGCCAGCAGCCAAGATAGGACAGGGATACGTGAGCAGTTCTTC; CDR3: CASSQDRTGIREQFF
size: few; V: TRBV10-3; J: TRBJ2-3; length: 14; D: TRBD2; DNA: TGTGCCATCAGGGGACTAGGAAACACAGATACGCAGTATTTT; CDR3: CAIRGLGNTDTQYF
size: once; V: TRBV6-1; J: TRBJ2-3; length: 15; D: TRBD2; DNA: TGTGCCAGCACCCGGGGTAGCGGGTACACAGATACGCAGTATTTT; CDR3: CASTRGSGYTDTQYF
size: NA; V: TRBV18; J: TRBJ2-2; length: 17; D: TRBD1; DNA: TGTGCCAGCTCACGGGGACAGACCCTTTCGAACGCCGGGGAGCTGTTTTTT; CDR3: CASSRGQTLSNAGELFF
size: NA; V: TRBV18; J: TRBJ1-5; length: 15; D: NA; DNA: TGTGCCAGCTCACCCTCGGGCCTAGGTTATCAGCCCCAGCATTTT; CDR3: CASSPSGLGYQPQHF
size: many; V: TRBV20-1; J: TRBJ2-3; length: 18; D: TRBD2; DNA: TGCAGTGCTAGAGACCCTAGCGGGGGGGCGCGGTATGGCGATACGCAGTATTTT; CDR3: CSARDPSGGARYGDTQYF
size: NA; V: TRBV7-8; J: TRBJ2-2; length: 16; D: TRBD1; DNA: TGTGCCAGCAGCTTAGGAAGAGGGGGCATCACCGGGGAGCTGTTTTTT; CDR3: CASSLGRGGITGELFF
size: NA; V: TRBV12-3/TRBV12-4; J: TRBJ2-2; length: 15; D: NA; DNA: TGTGCCAGCAGCCCGGGACGCGGTGGGACCGGGGAGCTGTTTTTT; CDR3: CASSPGRGGTGELFF
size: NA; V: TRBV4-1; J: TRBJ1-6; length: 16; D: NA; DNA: TGCGCCAGCAGCCAAGCTTTCGGGGTCTCGAATTCACCCCTCCACTTT; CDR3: CASSQAFGVSNSPLHF
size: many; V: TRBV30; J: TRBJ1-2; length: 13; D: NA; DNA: TGTGCCTGGACTGGTGGGGGTGCCTATGGCTACACCTTC; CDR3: CAWTGGGAYGYTF
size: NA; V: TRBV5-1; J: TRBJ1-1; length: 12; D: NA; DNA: TGCGCCAGCAGCTCGGACAGACCCGAAGCTTTCTTT; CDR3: CASSSDRPEAFF
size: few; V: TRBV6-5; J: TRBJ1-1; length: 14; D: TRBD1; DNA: TGTGCCAGCGGTAAGACAGGGGATGAGACTGAAGCTTTCTTT; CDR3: CASGKTGDETEAFF
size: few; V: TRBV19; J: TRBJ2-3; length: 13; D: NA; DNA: TGTGCCAGTAGTCTCACCGGCCAAGATACGCAGTATTTT; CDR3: CASSLTGQDTQYF
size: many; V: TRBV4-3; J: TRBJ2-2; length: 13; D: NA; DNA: TGCGCCAGCAGCCAGACCCTTGGCGGGGAGCTGTTTTTT; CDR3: CASSQTLGGELFF
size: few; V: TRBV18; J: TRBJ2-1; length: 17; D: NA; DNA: TGTGCCAGCTCACCGGCGGCTAGCGAGAGCTCCTACAATGAGCAGTTCTTC; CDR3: CASSPAASESSYNEQFF
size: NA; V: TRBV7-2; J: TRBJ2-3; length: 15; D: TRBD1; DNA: TGTGCCAGCAGCTTACAAGGGACAGGGGGAAATACGCAGTATTTT; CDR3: CASSLQGTGGNTQYF
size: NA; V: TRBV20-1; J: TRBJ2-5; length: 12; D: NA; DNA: TGCAGTGCTGCTGGGCGGGCAGAGACCCAGTACTTC; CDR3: CSAAGRAETQYF
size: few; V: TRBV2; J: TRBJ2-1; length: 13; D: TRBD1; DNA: TGTGCCAGCAGTGAACAGGGACAGAATGAGCAGTTCTTC; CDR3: CASSEQGQNEQFF
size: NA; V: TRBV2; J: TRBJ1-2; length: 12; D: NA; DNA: TGTGCCAGCAGTCCACAGGGTTGGGGCTACACCTTC; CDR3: CASSPQGWGYTF
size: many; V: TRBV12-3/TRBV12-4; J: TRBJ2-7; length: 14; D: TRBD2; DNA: TGTGCCAGCAGTACCCCGGGACTAGCGTACGAGCAGTACTTC; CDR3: CASSTPGLAYEQYF
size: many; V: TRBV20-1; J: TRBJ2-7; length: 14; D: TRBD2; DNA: TGCAGTGCTAGCCCCCAGCGGGGGCCTCTCGAGCAGTACTTC; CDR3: CSASPQRGPLEQYF
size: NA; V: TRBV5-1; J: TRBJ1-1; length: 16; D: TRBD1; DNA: TGCGCCAGCAGCTTGGGGACAGGTAGAGGAAACACTGAAGCTTTCTTT; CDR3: CASSLGTGRGNTEAFF
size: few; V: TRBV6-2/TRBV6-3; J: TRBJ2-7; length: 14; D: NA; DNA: TGTGCCAGCACTAGACTAGGGGGAGGCTACGAGCAGTACTTC; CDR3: CASTRLGGGYEQYF
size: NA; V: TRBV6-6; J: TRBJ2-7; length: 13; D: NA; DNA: TGTGCCAGCAGTTACCCACAGGGTAACGAGCAGTACTTC; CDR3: CASSYPQGNEQYF
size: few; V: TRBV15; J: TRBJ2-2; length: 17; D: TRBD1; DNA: TGTGCCACCAGTCCATGGCGGGACAGGAAGCTCGCCGGGGAGCTGTTTTTT; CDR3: CATSPWRDRKLAGELFF
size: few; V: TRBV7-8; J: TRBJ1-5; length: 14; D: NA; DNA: TGTGCCAGCAGCCCTTACAGCAACAATCAGCCCCAGCATTTT; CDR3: CASSPYSNNQPQHF
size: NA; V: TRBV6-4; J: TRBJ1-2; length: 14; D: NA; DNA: TGTGCCAGCACACCGACGGCCACTAAATATGGCTACACCTTC; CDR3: CASTPTATKYGYTF
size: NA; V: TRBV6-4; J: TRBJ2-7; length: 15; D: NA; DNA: TGTGCCAGCAGGGATAGCGACAGGCGATCCTACGAGCAGTACTTC; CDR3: CASRDSDRRSYEQYF
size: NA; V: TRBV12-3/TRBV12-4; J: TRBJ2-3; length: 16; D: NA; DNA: TGTGCCAGCAGTTTAGCTTGGTTGGTTCGGTCGGATACGCAGTATTTT; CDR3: CASSLAWLVRSDTQYF
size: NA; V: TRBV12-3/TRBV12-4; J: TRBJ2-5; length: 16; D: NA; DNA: TGTGCCAGCAGTTTAATGGGAGGTGAAGGGGGGGAGACCCAGTACTTC; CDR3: CASSLMGGEGGETQYF
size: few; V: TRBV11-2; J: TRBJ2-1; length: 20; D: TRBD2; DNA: TGTGCCAGCAGCCCGGTAAAATCCCCGATAGCGGGGGGGCCGAGAAATGAGCAGTTCTTC; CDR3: CASSPVKSPIAGGPRNEQFF
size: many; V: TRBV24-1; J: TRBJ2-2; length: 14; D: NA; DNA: TGTGCCACCAGTGAGAACAGGGTCCCCGGGGAGCTGTTTTTT; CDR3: CATSENRVPGELFF
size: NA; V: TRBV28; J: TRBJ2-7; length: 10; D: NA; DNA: TGTGCCAGCAGTTTGCCCGAGCAGTACTTC; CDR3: CASSLPEQYF
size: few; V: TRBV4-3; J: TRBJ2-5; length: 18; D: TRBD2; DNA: TGCGCCAGCAGCCAAGTCACTCAGCTAGCGGGGGGAGGGGAGACCCAGTACTTC; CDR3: CASSQVTQLAGGGETQYF
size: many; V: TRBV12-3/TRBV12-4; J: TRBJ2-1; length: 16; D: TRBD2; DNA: TGTGCCAGCAGTTCCTCTAGCGGAAGCTCCTACAATGAGCAGTTCTTC; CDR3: CASSSSSGSSYNEQFF
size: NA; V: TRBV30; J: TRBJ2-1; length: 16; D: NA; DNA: TGTGCCTGGACGGGGGGCGGGAGCGGGTCCTACAATGAGCAGTTCTTC; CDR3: CAWTGGGSGSYNEQFF